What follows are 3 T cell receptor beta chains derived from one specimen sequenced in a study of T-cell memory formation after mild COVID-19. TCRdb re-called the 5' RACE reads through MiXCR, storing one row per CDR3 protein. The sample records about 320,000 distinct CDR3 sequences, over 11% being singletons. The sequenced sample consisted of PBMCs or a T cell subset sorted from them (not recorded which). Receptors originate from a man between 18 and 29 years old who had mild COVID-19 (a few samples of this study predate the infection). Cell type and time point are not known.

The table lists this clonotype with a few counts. The CDR3 coding sequence is TGTGCCATCAGTGAGCCCGGACTGAAAAGCACAGATACGCAGTATTTT. It yields the protein CAISEPGLKSTDTQYF. V usage is TRBV10-3 and J usage is TRBJ2-3; the D gene is possibly TRBD2 (5 bases). The V gene's germline CDR1 is ENHRY and CDR2 SYGVKD. CDR3 length: 16 residues. Trimming stripped 2 bases from V and 0 bases from J, with 12 bases between.

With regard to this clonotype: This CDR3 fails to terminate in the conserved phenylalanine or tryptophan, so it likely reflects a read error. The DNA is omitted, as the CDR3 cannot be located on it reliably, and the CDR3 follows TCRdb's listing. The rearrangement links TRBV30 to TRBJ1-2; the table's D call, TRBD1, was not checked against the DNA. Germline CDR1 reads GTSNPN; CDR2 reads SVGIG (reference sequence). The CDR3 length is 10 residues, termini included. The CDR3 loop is CAWDRDRAFL.

The CDR3 here is CASVPGLAGVLETQYF. The DNA for the CDR3 is TGTGCCAGCGTCCCGGGACTAGCGGGGGTATTGGAGACCCAGTACTTC. This rearrangement joins TRBV6-4 to TRBJ2-5; TRBD2 matches at 14 bases. The CDR3 covers 16 residues. Germline V gene data show CDR1 as MRHNA and CDR2 as SNTAGT. V trimming: 8 bases; J trimming: 5 bases; junction bases outside the gene matches: 10.